A single sample gave rise to the 25 T cell receptor beta chains below, sequenced in a study of T cells in Graves' hyperthyroidism and ophthalmopathy. Amplification targeted TCR beta CDR3 regions from RNA transcripts. In the first-round RT-PCR of the TCR CDR3, the HTBI primer set was used. TCRdb re-called the multiplex PCR reads through MiXCR, storing one row per CDR3 protein. The table includes 300,000 to 450,000 distinct CDR3 sequences, 15% to 18% detected once. The sample was blood. Receptor source: a woman under 30 with Graves' hyperthyroidism that later progressed to Graves' ophthalmopathy.

In its sample, this clonotype was seen many times. V is TRBV5-5 and J is TRBJ1-6, with TRBD1 as a possible D gene (5 bases). The germline gives CDR1 SGHKS, CDR2 YYEKEE (reference sequence). Trimming removed 4 bases at V and 8 bases at J, with 13 bases between. This CDR3 contains 14 residues. Here the CDR3 DNA reads TGTGCCAGCAGCAAGGGACCGAGTGATTCACCCCTCCACTTT. It is translated as CASSKGPSDSPLHF.

This clonotype was seen ten or more times. This chain uses TRBV9 with TRBJ2-1; 10 bases align to TRBD1. The CDR3 runs to 13 residues. Germline loops: CDR1 SGDLS, CDR2 YYNGEE. The V segment lost 4 bases and the J segment 8 bases; nucleotides outside the gene matches: 3. The CDR3 here is CASSSGQGYEQFF. In DNA form, the CDR3 reads TGTGCCAGCAGCTCGGGACAGGGGTATGAGCAGTTCTTC.

There are many counts of this clonotype. The CDR3 nucleotides read TGTGCCTGGAGTCCCGGACTGGGATGGGGCTACACCTTC. It is translated as CAWSPGLGWGYTF. The V call is TRBV30, the J call TRBJ1-2, with no clear D. Between the trimmed V and J ends, which lost 2 bases and 8 bases, there was a span of 15 bases. The V gene's germline CDR1 is GTSNPN and CDR2 SVGIG (reference sequence). CDR3 size: 13 residues.

This clonotype was picked up a small number of times. V and J are TRBV15 and TRBJ2-1; 12 nucleotides agree with TRBD2. V shed 0 bases, J shed 1 base, and the junction held 7 bases outside the gene matches. The germline gives CDR1 LNHNV, CDR2 YYDKDF (reference sequence). This CDR3 has 19 amino acids. The CDR3 DNA sequence: TGTGCCACCAGCAGAGAGGGCCGACTAGCGGGAGCATCCTACAATGAGCAGTTCTTC. The encoded protein is CATSREGRLAGASYNEQFF.

This clonotype has at least ten counts. The chain joins TRBV2 to TRBJ1-1; the D gene is possibly TRBD1 (5 bases). CDR3 length: 15 residues. The germline CDR1 and CDR2 sequences are SNHLY and FYNNEI. V was pared by 6 bases and J by 1 base, with 15 bases between. CDR3 DNA: TGTGCCAGCAGCAACCTTGGGACCGCGAACACTGAAGCTTTCTTT. Residues: CASSNLGTANTEAFF.

This clonotype came up a few times. V usage is TRBV20-1 and J usage is TRBJ2-1; 9 bases are a match to TRBD2. V dropped 4 bases and J dropped 7; count of bases not matched to a gene: 14. Germline V gives CDR1 DFQATT, CDR2 SNEGSKA (reference sequence). The CDR3 extends over 16 amino acids. CDR3 nucleotide sequence: TGCAGTGCTAAAGAACTTGGTAGCGGGAGTTTTAATGAGCAGTTCTTC. It specifies CSAKELGSGSFNEQFF.

The chain combines TRBV7-2 with TRBJ2-1; 10 bases map to TRBD1. V shed 5 bases, J shed 12 bases, and the junction held 13 bases outside the gene matches. CDR3 length equals 15 residues. Germline CDR1 SGHTA, CDR2 FQGNSA. This CDR3 reads CASSLGQGGEQWQFF. CDR3 DNA: TGTGCCAGCAGCCTCGGACAGGGGGGTGAGCAATGGCAGTTCTTC.

This clonotype was seen at least ten times. The chain links TRBV5-6 to TRBJ1-5, with D maybe TRBD1 (6 bases). The CDR3 spans 14 residues. Looked up from germline, CDR1 is SGHDT and CDR2 is YYEEEE. V was pared by 4 bases and J by 6 bases, with 14 bases between. CDR3 in amino acids: CASSQGGWTQPQHF. The CDR3 coding sequence is TGTGCCAGCAGCCAAGGGGGATGGACTCAGCCCCAGCATTTT.

This chain links TRBV5-8 with TRBJ2-7, with TRBD2 identical over 11 bases. Unmatched junction bases numbered 10, after V lost 4 bases and J lost 4 bases. Germline CDR1 and CDR2: SGHTS and YDEGEE. CDR3 length equals 16 residues. This CDR3 reads CASSLTTTSGIYEQYF. CDR3 nucleotides: TGTGCCAGCAGCCTTACGACGACTAGCGGGATTTACGAGCAGTACTTC.

This clonotype showed up just a few times. This may be a read error: a much more frequent sequence differs by one nucleotide. The chain combines TRBV5-1 with TRBJ2-3; a possible D gene is TRBD1 (6 bases). V was cut by 0 bases and J by 4 bases, with 12 bases left in between. This CDR3 has 15 residues. Germline V gene sequence: CDR1 SGHRS, CDR2 YFSETQ. The CDR3 coding sequence is TGCGCCAGCAGCTTGGCCGGACAGATCGCAGATACGCAGTATTTT. It specifies CASSLAGQIADTQYF. Complete variable domain (other parts from reference TRBV5-1 and TRBJ2-3): KAGVTQTPRYLIKTRGQQVTLSCSPISGHRSVSWYQQTPGQGLQFLFEYFSETQRNKGNFPGRFSGRQFSNSRSEMNVSTLELGDSALYLCASSLAGQIADTQYFGPGTRLTVL.

By share, this clonotype counts as large. The rearrangement joins TRBV28 to TRBJ2-3; D possibly matches TRBD1 or TRBD2 (5 bases each). This CDR3 is built from 15 residues. Per the germline V gene, CDR1 is MDHEN and CDR2 is SYDVKM. Trimming took off 6 bases at V and 4 bases at J, with 17 bases between the two ends. The CDR3 DNA reads TGTGCCAGCAGGTCCCCCGGGGCCCGCCCAGATACGCAGTATTTT. Translating gives CASRSPGARPDTQYF. Supplemented by reference TRBV28 and TRBJ2-3, the full variable domain reads DVKVTQSSRYLVKRTGEKVFLECVQDMDHENMFWYRQDPGLGLRLIYFSYDVKMKEKGDIPEGYSVSREKKERFSLILESASTNQTSMYLCASRSPGARPDTQYFGPGTRLTVL.

The rearrangement joins TRBV15 to TRBJ2-3; the D is unclear. V gave up 0 bases and J gave up 4 bases, with 5 bases separating them. The CDR3 length is 13 residues. CDR1 is LNHNV and CDR2 is YYDKDF in the germline V gene (reference sequence). DNA of the CDR3: TGTGCCACCAGCAGAGATCCTCCAGATACGCAGTATTTT. Translating it yields CATSRDPPDTQYF.

This clonotype has at least ten counts. The chain recombines TRBV9 with TRBJ2-1, with 10 positions matching TRBD2. CDR1 is SGDLS and CDR2 is YYNGEE in the germline V gene. This CDR3 contains 14 residues. V shed 7 bases and J 6 bases; nucleotides not matched to a gene: 7. The CDR3 DNA sequence: TGTGCCAGCGGCAGGAGCGGGGGGGGCAATGAGCAGTTCTTC. It encodes CASGRSGGGNEQFF.

The J gene is TRBJ2-2, the V gene TRBV7-2, with 14 bases fitting TRBD2. The CDR3 runs 18 residues. After removal of 4 bases from V and 5 bases from J, the junction contained 9 bases not matched to a gene. Germline lookup yields CDR1 SGHTA and CDR2 FQGNSA. CDR3 sequence reads: CASSSRLAGGMGTGELFF. The CDR3 DNA reads as TGTGCCAGCAGCTCCAGACTAGCGGGAGGGATGGGAACCGGGGAGCTGTTTTTT.

This clonotype has ten or more counts. The DNA of the CDR3 is TGCGCCAGCAGCCAAGATGGGACACTCCAGGGGACCCAGTACTTC. Its translation is CASSQDGTLQGTQYF. The chain is built from TRBV4-1 and TRBJ2-5; TRBD1 might be the D (6 bases). The germline V and J ends were trimmed by 0 bases and 7 bases, with 15 bases remaining between them. Germline CDR1 and CDR2: MGHRA and YSYEKL. CDR3 length: 15 amino acids.

This clonotype showed up many times. The chain carries TRBV27 and TRBJ1-1; TRBD1 might be the D (5 bases). Germline CDR1 is MNHEY and CDR2 is SMNVEV (reference sequence). Trimming left V 6 bases short and J 0 bases short, with 11 bases between. CDR3 size: 14 residues. The DNA for the CDR3 is TGTGCCAGCAGCCCCAGGGCGTTGAACACTGAAGCTTTCTTT. This gives the protein CASSPRALNTEAFF.

This clonotype was found many times. The chain carries TRBV9 and TRBJ2-7; D may be TRBD2 (6 bases). Trimming removed 7 bases from V and 6 bases from J, with 26 bases in between. The CDR3 has 16 amino acids. CDR1 is SGDLS, CDR2 YYNGEE, per germline. CDR3: CASGPSPAGLAFEQYF. CDR3 bases: TGTGCCAGCGGGCCCTCACCGGCGGGACTCGCCTTCGAGCAGTACTTC.

The rearrangement joins TRBV20-1 to TRBJ2-1; 7 bases map to TRBD2. Germline CDR1 DFQATT, CDR2 SNEGSKA (reference sequence). The CDR3 extends over 13 amino acids. After removal of 6 bases from V and 8 bases from J, the junction contained 10 bases not matched to a gene. The CDR3 DNA follows: TGCAGTGCCTCACCCGGACTAGTCTATGAGCAGTTCTTC. Translating it yields CSASPGLVYEQFF.

The table lists this clonotype with many counts. This chain links TRBV12-3 or TRBV12-4 with TRBJ1-5; maybe TRBD1 (5 bases). V gave up 4 bases and J gave up 0 bases, with 19 bases separating them. The CDR3 is made up of 18 amino acids. The CDR3 sequence is CASSSWTSGGDSNQPQHF. In DNA form, the CDR3 reads TGTGCCAGCAGTTCGTGGACCAGCGGGGGGGATAGCAATCAGCCCCAGCATTTT.

Regarding this clonotype: At one end, the junction sequence differs from germline, possibly due to a read error. The chain links TRBV7-7 to TRBJ2-5; no reliable D call. This CDR3 contains 14 residues. Germline assignment: CDR1 SSHAT and CDR2 FNYEAQ (reference sequence). The CDR3 sequence: CASSLVVNQETQYF. CDR3 bases: TGTGCTAGCAGCTTAGTCGTCAACCAAGAGACCCAGTACTTC.

The table lists this clonotype with a few counts. V usage is TRBV5-1 and J usage is TRBJ1-2; 10 positions match TRBD1. The length of the CDR3 is 16 residues. Germline trimming cut 4 bases from V and 2 bases from J; bases unmatched to any gene: 8. Germline CDR1 SGHRS, CDR2 YFSETQ. In nucleotides, the CDR3 is TGCGCCAGCAGCCCAACGACAGGGGGCGTCAACTATGGCTACACCTTC. Protein sequence: CASSPTTGGVNYGYTF. Full variable domain (missing parts from reference TRBV5-1 and TRBJ1-2): KAGVTQTPRYLIKTRGQQVTLSCSPISGHRSVSWYQQTPGQGLQFLFEYFSETQRNKGNFPGRFSGRQFSNSRSEMNVSTLELGDSALYLCASSPTTGGVNYGYTFGSGTRLTVV.

This clonotype was found many times. The V gene is TRBV4-3, the J gene TRBJ2-7; no clear D. The CDR3 has 15 residues. Germline lookup yields CDR1 LGHNA and CDR2 YSLEER. Trimming took 0 bases from V and 7 from J, leaving 16 bases between them. The CDR3 loop is CASSQELLTLGEQYF. The CDR3 DNA follows: TGCGCCAGCAGCCAAGAACTCCTTACCCTTGGAGAGCAGTACTTC.

This clonotype was picked up many times. CDR3 residues: CASSYQGSLAGVGNEQFF. The CDR3 DNA reads as TGTGCCAGCAGTTACCAAGGATCCCTAGCGGGAGTGGGGAATGAGCAGTTCTTC. V usage is TRBV6-2 or TRBV6-3 and J usage is TRBJ2-1, with 10 nucleotides matching TRBD2. J gave up 7 bases and V 2 bases, and 14 bases lay outside the gene matches. Per the germline V gene, CDR1 is MNHEY and CDR2 is SVGEGT. The CDR3 consists of 18 residues.

The genes are TRBV7-9 and TRBJ2-7; weak D call: TRBD2 (6 bases). V shed 1 base and J shed 0 bases, with 10 bases lying between them. CDR1 SEHNR and CDR2 FQNEAQ come from the germline V gene (reference sequence). The CDR3 covers 15 residues. The DNA for the CDR3 is TGTGCCAGCAGCTTAGAGGGACTCTTCTCCTACGAGCAGTACTTC. It codes for CASSLEGLFSYEQYF.

This clonotype has more than one count but fewer than ten. The chain has TRBV28 and TRBJ2-5; possible D gene TRBD2, 6 bases. V was clipped by 5 bases and J by 0 bases, with 16 bases between them. In germline, CDR1 is MDHEN, CDR2 SYDVKM. The CDR3 consists of 16 residues. The CDR3 bases are TGTGCCAGCAGTGAGGTAGGACTAACCGACCAAGAGACCCAGTACTTC. It specifies CASSEVGLTDQETQYF.